One sample yielded the 23 T cell receptor beta chains listed below, sequenced in a study of OX40 agonist ivuxolimab in advanced cancers. Method: immunoSEQ multiplex PCR; TCRdb's copy keeps in-frame clones and lacks some. Of tens of thousands of clones listed, approximately 91% are singletons. This material consisted of CD4+ or CD8+ T cells sorted from blood, taken in a trial of the OX40 agonist ivuxolimab. These receptors all stem from an adult with an advanced solid tumor such as melanoma, head and neck, liver or kidney cancer.

The chain uses TRBV11-2 and TRBJ1-1, with D perhaps TRBD1 (6 bases). This CDR3 has 13 residues. Germline CDR1 SGHAT, CDR2 FQNNGV. Deletions cut 10 bases from V and 3 bases from J, with 15 bases between. The CDR3: CATDRGAYTEAFF. As DNA, the CDR3 is TGTGCCACCGACCGGGGGGCTTACACTGAAGCTTTCTTT.

This clone appeared a single time. The chain employs TRBV7-8 and TRBJ1-4; D unclear. The CDR3 is made up of 13 amino acids. Germline V gene sequence: CDR1 SGHVS, CDR2 FQNEAQ. The germline V and J ends were trimmed by 5 bases and 7 bases, with 11 bases remaining between them. CDR3 loop: CASSPQSGEKLFF. The DNA for the CDR3 is TGTGCCAGCAGCCCTCAATCCGGTGAAAAACTGTTTTTT.

The CDR3 protein is CASSLARASSGNTIYF. DNA of the CDR3: TGTGCCAGCAGCTTAGCCAGGGCAAGCTCTGGAAACACCATATATTTT. The chain employs TRBV7-6 and TRBJ1-3, with D possibly TRBD1 on 5 matching bases. This CDR3 spans 16 amino acids. V shed 0 bases and J shed 0 bases, with 9 bases lying between them. Per germline, CDR1 SGHVS and CDR2 FNYEAQ.

This chain joins TRBV19 and TRBJ2-7, with 8 positions matching TRBD1. V was pared by 4 bases and J by 6 bases, with 5 bases of the junction left unmatched. Germline loops: CDR1 LNHDA, CDR2 SQIVND (reference sequence). The CDR3 contains 13 residues. DNA for the CDR3: TGTGCCAGTAGTAGTCCACAGGGGGTCGAGCAGTACTTC. This translates into CASSSPQGVEQYF.

The V and J genes are TRBV5-4 and TRBJ1-4; D may be TRBD1 (5 bases). Germline V gene sequence: CDR1 SGHNT, CDR2 YYREEE (reference sequence). The V and J ends lost 6 bases and 0 bases respectively, with 12 bases between them. This CDR3 region has 15 residues. CDR3 region: CASTPSGATNEKLFF. The CDR3 DNA reads TGTGCCAGCACCCCCTCGGGGGCAACTAATGAAAAACTGTTTTTT.

The gene calls are TRBV2 and TRBJ1-1, with a weak D call TRBD1 (5 bases). The CDR3 is 17 residues long. V was clipped by 7 bases and J by 0 bases, with 21 bases between them. Germline values: CDR1 SNHLY, CDR2 FYNNEI. CDR3 residues: CASKRSGLGDMNTEAFF. The CDR3, as DNA: TGTGCCAGCAAAAGATCGGGACTCGGGGATATGAACACTGAAGCTTTCTTT.

The chain couples TRBV9 to TRBJ2-3; D not resolved. The CDR3 covers 14 residues. The germline V gene has CDR1 SGDLS and CDR2 YYNGEE. V dropped 3 bases and J dropped 0 bases, with 8 bases sitting between them. The CDR3 here is CASSAETSTDTQYF. The CDR3 DNA reads as TGTGCCAGCAGCGCTGAGACCAGCACAGATACGCAGTATTTT. Looking up the rest from reference TRBV9 and TRBJ2-3 gives the full variable domain: DSGVTQTPKHLITATGQRVTLRCSPRSGDLSVYWYQQSLDQGLQFLIQYYNGEERAKGNILERFSAQQFPDLHSELNLSSLELGDSALYFCASSAETSTDTQYFGPGTRLTVL.

The V call is TRBV7-8, the J call TRBJ2-3; TRBD1 agrees at 7 bases. V lost 3 bases and J lost 6; bases outside the gene matches: 6. The CDR3 runs 14 residues. Germline V gives CDR1 SGHVS, CDR2 FQNEAQ. This CDR3 reads CASSFGQVQDTQYF. The CDR3 region has the DNA TGTGCCAGCAGCTTCGGACAGGTTCAGGATACGCAGTATTTT.

The J gene is TRBJ1-5, the V gene TRBV7-8; tentatively, D is TRBD1 (6 bases). V was cut by 5 bases and J by 3 bases, with 17 bases left in between. There are 16 residues in the CDR3. Germline lookup yields CDR1 SGHVS and CDR2 FQNEAQ. CDR3 protein: CASSAYYRTDNQPQHF. In DNA, the CDR3 is TGTGCCAGCAGCGCGTACTATAGGACAGACAATCAGCCCCAGCATTTT.

The V and J genes are TRBV15 and TRBJ2-7; D is unclear. The CDR3 spans 13 residues. The ends were cut back, 0 bases at V and 7 bases at J, with 10 bases in the middle. Per germline, CDR1 LNHNV and CDR2 YYDKDF (reference sequence). The CDR3 here is CATSRDLAGEQYF. CDR3 nucleotide sequence: TGTGCCACCAGCAGAGATTTAGCCGGGGAGCAGTACTTC.

This chain uses TRBV7-9 with TRBJ1-4; the D is unclear. The germline V and J ends were trimmed by 1 base and 8 bases, with 8 bases remaining between them. The CDR3 is 13 amino acids. Germline loops: CDR1 SEHNR, CDR2 FQNEAQ (reference sequence). The CDR3 protein is CASSLDVGEKLFF. For the CDR3, the DNA is TGTGCCAGCAGCTTAGATGTTGGGGAAAAACTGTTTTTT.

The chain is built from TRBV7-9 and TRBJ2-7; D gene unclear. Trimming stripped 0 bases from V and 7 bases from J, with 7 bases between. Germline-derived CDR1 and CDR2 are SEHNR and FQNEAQ (reference sequence). There are 12 residues in the CDR3. The chain's CDR3 is CASSLAGIEQYF. The CDR3 DNA reads TGTGCCAGCAGCTTAGCAGGGATTGAGCAGTACTTC. The full variable domain, its missing parts supplied by reference TRBV7-9 and TRBJ2-7, is DTGVSQNPRHKITKRGQNVTFRCDPISEHNRLYWYRQTLGQGPEFLTYFQNEAQLEKSRLLSDRFSAERPKGSFSTLEIQRTEQGDSAMYLCASSLAGIEQYFGPGTRLTVT.

The CDR3 nucleotides are TGTGCCATCAGTGAAACCGGGACAGGGGGCGGCTATGGCTACACCTTC. It translates to CAISETGTGGGYGYTF. The rearrangement joins TRBV10-3 to TRBJ1-2; 12 bases match TRBD1. Germline lookup yields CDR1 ENHRY and CDR2 SYGVKD. After removal of 3 bases from V and 4 bases from J, the junction contained 6 bases not matched to a gene. This CDR3 is 16 amino acids long.

The J gene is TRBJ1-2, the V gene TRBV18; D gene ambiguous. The CDR3 extends over 19 amino acids. With 0 bases removed from V and 5 bases from J, the gap between germline ends came to 25 bases. Germline V gene data show CDR1 as KGHSH and CDR2 as LQKENI. The CDR3 here is CASSPPAQELLSVGYGYTF. CDR3 sequence (DNA): TGTGCCAGCTCACCACCGGCTCAGGAGCTGCTCTCCGTGGGGTATGGCTACACCTTC.

The chain links TRBV29-1 to TRBJ1-3; D remains ambiguous. The germline CDR1 and CDR2 sequences are SQVTM and ANQGSEA. The length of the CDR3 is 11 residues. Trimming removed 7 bases at V and 3 bases at J, with 7 bases between. In DNA, the CDR3 is TGCAGCGCACACGGTGGAAACACCATATATTTT. It is translated as CSAHGGNTIYF.

The chain recombines TRBV2 with TRBJ2-3; 9 bases agree with TRBD1. With V trimmed by 5 bases and J by 2 bases, 11 bases remained unmatched. CDR3 length equals 17 residues. CDR1 SNHLY and CDR2 FYNNEI come from the germline V gene. The CDR3 DNA follows: TGTGCCAGCAGTACCCAAGGACAGGGGCGATTCACAGATACGCAGTATTTT. This codes for CASSTQGQGRFTDTQYF.

This chain connects TRBV19 to TRBJ1-1, with D tentatively TRBD1 (6 bases). This CDR3 has 15 amino acids. Germline values: CDR1 LNHDA, CDR2 SQIVND (reference sequence). Between the trimmed V and J ends, which lost 9 bases and 0 bases, there was a span of 17 bases. The CDR3 region is CASTSRGSMNTEAFF. The CDR3 bases are TGTGCCAGCACCTCTAGGGGGAGCATGAACACTGAAGCTTTCTTT.

The V gene is TRBV7-9, the J gene TRBJ1-2; the match to TRBD1 covers 7 bases. This CDR3 region has 15 residues. With V trimmed by 8 bases and J by 4 bases, 13 bases remained unmatched. The germline gives CDR1 SEHNR, CDR2 FQNEAQ (reference sequence). For the CDR3, the DNA is TGTGCCAGCGGGTCCGAAAGCTACAGGGGCTATGGCTACACCTTC. This translates into CASGSESYRGYGYTF.

This chain links TRBV18 with TRBJ2-3; tentative D call: TRBD2 (7 bases). CDR1 and CDR2 (germline): KGHSH, LQKENI. V was clipped by 8 bases and J by 4 bases, with 16 bases between them. This CDR3 spans 14 amino acids. CDR3 DNA: TGTGCCAGCCGCGATCGGGGGGCCCCAGATACGCAGTATTTT. Its translation is CASRDRGAPDTQYF. Based on the CDR3 plus reference TRBV18 and TRBJ2-3, the full variable domain is NAGVMQNPRHLVRRRGQEARLRCSPMKGHSHVYWYRQLPEEGLKFMVYLQKENIIDESGMPKERFSAEFPKEGPSILRIQQVVRGDSAAYFCASRDRGAPDTQYFGPGTRLTVL.

The chain is built from TRBV15 and TRBJ1-6; D is possibly TRBD1 (6 bases). The CDR3 has 14 amino acids. Germline V CDR1 and CDR2: LNHNV, YYDKDF (reference sequence). Trimming left V 5 bases short and J 7 bases short, with 12 bases between. CDR3 in amino acids: CATSSRQENSPLHF. The CDR3 nucleotides are TGTGCCACCAGCTCCCGACAGGAAAATTCACCCCTCCACTTT. The entire variable domain, with the rest obtained from reference TRBV15 and TRBJ1-6, is as follows: DAMVIQNPRYQVTQFGKPVTLSCSQTLNHNVMYWYQQKSSQAPKLLFHYYDKDFNNEADTPDNFQSRRPNTSFCFLDIRSPGLGDTAMYLCATSSRQENSPLHFGNGTRLTVT.

The chain links TRBV2 to TRBJ2-7; the D is unclear. The germline gives CDR1 SNHLY, CDR2 FYNNEI. The CDR3 totals 15 residues. Trimming removed 3 bases from V and 5 bases from J, with 17 bases in between. The CDR3 protein is CASSDRAALSHEQYF. The CDR3 DNA is TGTGCCAGCAGTGATAGGGCAGCCCTATCCCACGAGCAGTACTTC.

The chain couples TRBV19 to TRBJ2-2; TRBD1 might be the D (5 bases). CDR1 and CDR2 from the germline V gene are LNHDA and SQIVND (reference sequence). The CDR3 totals 14 residues. Trimming left V 4 bases short and J 4 bases short, with 10 bases between. The CDR3 here is CASSKMGRTGELFF. The CDR3 bases are TGTGCCAGTAGTAAGATGGGGCGCACCGGGGAGCTGTTTTTT.

The V and J genes are TRBV6-1 and TRBJ2-7, with D perhaps assigned TRBD1 or TRBD2 (5 bases each). Germline CDR1 is MNHNS and CDR2 is SASEGT. The CDR3 is 17 residues long. V was shortened by 2 bases and J by 0 bases, with 17 bases between the two germline ends. The chain's CDR3 is CASSEPGLGRSSYEQYF. In DNA, the CDR3 is TGTGCCAGCAGTGAACCCGGACTGGGACGGAGCTCCTACGAGCAGTACTTC.